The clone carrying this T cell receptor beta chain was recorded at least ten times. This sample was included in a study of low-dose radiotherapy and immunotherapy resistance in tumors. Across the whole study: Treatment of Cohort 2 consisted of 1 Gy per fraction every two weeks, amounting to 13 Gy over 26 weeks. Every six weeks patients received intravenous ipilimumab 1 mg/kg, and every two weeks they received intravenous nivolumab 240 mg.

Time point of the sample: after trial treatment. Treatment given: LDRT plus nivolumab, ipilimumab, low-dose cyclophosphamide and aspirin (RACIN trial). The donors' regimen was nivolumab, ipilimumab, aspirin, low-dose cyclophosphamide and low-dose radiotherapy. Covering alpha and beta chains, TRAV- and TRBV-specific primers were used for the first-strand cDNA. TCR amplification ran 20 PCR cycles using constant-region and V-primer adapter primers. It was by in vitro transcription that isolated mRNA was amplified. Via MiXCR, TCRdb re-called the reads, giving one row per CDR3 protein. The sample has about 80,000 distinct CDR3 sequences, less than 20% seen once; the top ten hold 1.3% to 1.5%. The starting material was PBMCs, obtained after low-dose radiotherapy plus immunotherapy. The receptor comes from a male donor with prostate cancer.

The CDR3, as DNA: TGTGCCACTCAGGACTACGAGCAGTACTTC. It encodes CATQDYEQYF. The chain carries TRBV10-3 and TRBJ2-7; D remains unclear. With 10 bases removed from V and 3 bases from J, the gap between germline ends came to 7 bases. The CDR3 consists of 10 residues. Per the germline V gene, CDR1 is ENHRY and CDR2 is SYGVKD.